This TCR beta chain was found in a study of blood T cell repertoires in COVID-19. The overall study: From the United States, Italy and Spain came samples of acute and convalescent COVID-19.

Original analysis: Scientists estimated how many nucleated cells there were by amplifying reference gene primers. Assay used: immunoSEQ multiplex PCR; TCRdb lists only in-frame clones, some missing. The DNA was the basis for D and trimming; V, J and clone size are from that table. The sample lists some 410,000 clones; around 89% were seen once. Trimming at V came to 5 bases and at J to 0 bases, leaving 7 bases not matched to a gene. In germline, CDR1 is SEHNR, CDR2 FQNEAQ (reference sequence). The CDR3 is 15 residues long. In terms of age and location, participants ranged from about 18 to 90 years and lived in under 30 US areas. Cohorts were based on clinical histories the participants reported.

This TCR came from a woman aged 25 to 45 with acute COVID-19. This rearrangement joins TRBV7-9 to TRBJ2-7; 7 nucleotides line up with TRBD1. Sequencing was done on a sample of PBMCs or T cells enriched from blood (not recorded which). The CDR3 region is CASSPGQDPSYEQYF. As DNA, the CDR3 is TGTGCCAGCAGCCCCGGACAGGACCCCTCCTACGAGCAGTACTTC.